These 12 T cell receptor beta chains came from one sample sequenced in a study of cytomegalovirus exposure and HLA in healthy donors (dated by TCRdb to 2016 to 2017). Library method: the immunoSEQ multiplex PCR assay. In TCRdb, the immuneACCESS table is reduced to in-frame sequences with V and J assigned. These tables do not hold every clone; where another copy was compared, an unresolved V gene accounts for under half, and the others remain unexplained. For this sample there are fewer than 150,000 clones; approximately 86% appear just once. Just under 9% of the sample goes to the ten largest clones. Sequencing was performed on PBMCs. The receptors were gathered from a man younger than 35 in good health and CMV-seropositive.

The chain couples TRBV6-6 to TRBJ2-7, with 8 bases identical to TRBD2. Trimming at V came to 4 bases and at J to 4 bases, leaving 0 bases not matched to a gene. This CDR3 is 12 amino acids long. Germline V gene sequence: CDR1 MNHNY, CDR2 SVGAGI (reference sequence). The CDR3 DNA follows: TGTGCCAGCAGTTCGGGGGGGTACGAGCAGTACTTC. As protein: CASSSGGYEQYF.

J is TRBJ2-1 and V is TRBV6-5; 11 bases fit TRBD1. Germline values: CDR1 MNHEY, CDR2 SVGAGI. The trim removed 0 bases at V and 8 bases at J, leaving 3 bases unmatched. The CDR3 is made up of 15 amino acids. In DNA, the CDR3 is TGTGCCAGCAGTTACTCTGGACAGGGGGCCGATGAGCAGTTCTTC. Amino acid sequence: CASSYSGQGADEQFF.

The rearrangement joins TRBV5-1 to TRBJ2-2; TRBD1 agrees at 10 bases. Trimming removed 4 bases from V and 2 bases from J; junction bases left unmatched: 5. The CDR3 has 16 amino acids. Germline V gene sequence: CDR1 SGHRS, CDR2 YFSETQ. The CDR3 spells CASSSGQGGNTGELFF. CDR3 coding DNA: TGCGCCAGCAGCAGTGGACAGGGGGGAAACACCGGGGAGCTGTTTTTT.

In DNA form, the CDR3 reads TGTGCCATCAGTGAGACTAGCGGGAGCTACAGGTCAAACAATGAGCAGTTCTTC. Translating gives CAISETSGSYRSNNEQFF. The chain has TRBV10-3 and TRBJ2-1, with 11 positions matching TRBD2. With 2 bases clipped from V and 5 bases from J, the junction kept 11 bases outside the gene matches. Germline CDR1 ENHRY, CDR2 SYGVKD. The CDR3 totals 18 residues.

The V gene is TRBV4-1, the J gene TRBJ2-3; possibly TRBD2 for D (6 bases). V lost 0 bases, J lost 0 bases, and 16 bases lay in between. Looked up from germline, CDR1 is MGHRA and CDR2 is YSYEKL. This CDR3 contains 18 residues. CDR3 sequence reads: CASSQEDWVAGSTDTQYF. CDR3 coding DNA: TGCGCCAGCAGCCAAGAGGATTGGGTTGCGGGGAGCACAGATACGCAGTATTTT.

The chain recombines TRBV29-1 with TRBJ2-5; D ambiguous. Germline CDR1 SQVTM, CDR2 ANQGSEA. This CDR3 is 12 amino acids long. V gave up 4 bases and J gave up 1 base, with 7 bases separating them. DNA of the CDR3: TGCAGCGTTGGTCGCGGCCAAGAGACCCAGTACTTC. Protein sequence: CSVGRGQETQYF. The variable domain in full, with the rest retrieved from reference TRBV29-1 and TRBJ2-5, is SAVISQKPSRDICQRGTSLTIQCQVDSQVTMMFWYRQQPGQSLTLIATANQGSEATYESGFVIDKFPISRPNLTFSTLTVSNMSPEDSSIYLCSVGRGQETQYFGPGTRLLVL.

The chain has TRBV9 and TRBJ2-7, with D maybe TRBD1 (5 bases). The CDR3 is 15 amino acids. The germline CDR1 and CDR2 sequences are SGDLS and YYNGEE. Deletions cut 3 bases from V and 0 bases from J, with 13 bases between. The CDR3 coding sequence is TGTGCCAGCAGCGCTGGCCCAGGGTACTCCTACGAGCAGTACTTC. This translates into CASSAGPGYSYEQYF.

The CDR3 protein is CASSLGQGPSGANVLTF. The CDR3 nucleotides are TGTGCCAGCAGCTTAGGACAGGGTCCCTCTGGGGCCAACGTCCTGACTTTC. V and J are TRBV7-8 and TRBJ2-6; 7 nucleotides line up with TRBD1. CDR1 and CDR2 from the germline V gene are SGHVS and FQNEAQ. V was clipped by 1 base and J by 0 bases; unmatched bases: 3. The CDR3 consists of 17 residues.

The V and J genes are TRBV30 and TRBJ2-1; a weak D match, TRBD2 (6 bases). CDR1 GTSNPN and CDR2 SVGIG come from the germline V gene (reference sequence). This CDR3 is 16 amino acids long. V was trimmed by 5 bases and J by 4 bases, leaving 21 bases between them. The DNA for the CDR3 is TGTGCCTGGGACGGGGACCTTGGGGGACTGTACAATGAGCAGTTCTTC. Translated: CAWDGDLGGLYNEQFF. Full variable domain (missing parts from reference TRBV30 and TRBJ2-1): SQTIHQWPATLVQPVGSPLSLECTVEGTSNPNLYWYRQAAGRGLQLLFYSVGIGQISSEVPQNLSASRPQDRQFILSSKKLLLSDSGFYLCAWDGDLGGLYNEQFFGPGTRLTVL.

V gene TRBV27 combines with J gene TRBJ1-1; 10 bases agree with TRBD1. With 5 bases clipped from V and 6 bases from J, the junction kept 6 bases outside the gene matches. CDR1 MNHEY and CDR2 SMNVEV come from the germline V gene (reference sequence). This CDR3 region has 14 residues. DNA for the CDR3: TGTGCCAGCAGTCCCGGGACAGGGGTCTCTGAAGCTTTCTTT. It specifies CASSPGTGVSEAFF.

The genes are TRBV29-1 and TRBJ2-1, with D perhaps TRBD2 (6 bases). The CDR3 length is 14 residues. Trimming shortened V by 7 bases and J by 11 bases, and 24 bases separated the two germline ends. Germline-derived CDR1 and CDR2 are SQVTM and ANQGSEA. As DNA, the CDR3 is TGCAGCGCTACCGGAGGGGAGCAACATTATAAGCAGTTCTTC. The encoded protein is CSATGGEQHYKQFF.

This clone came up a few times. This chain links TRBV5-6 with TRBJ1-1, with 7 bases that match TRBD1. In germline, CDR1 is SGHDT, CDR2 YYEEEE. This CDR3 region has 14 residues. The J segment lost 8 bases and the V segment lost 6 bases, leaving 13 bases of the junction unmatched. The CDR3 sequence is CASTLFRDSREAFF. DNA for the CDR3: TGTGCCAGCACCCTATTCCGGGACAGTCGAGAAGCTTTCTTT.